This T cell receptor (beta chain) is drawn from a study of shared T cell receptors in the human thymus. Details on this clone: Compared with germline, one end of the junction differs, possibly owing to a read error.

Clones were sequenced by immunoSEQ multiplex PCR, and TCRdb holds only the in-frame ones, with some missing. Among 720,000 or so clones listed, around 85% were seen once. These data were also reused for a study on human thymus T cells. That report notes: Infants served as donors; they were healthy and Finnish and were having corrective surgery for congenital heart defects. Thymic resections from corrective heart surgery supplied the tissue. Across thymic and blood repertoires, the usage of V and J genes appeared to be biased. Thymic repertoires from unrelated individuals overlapped highly, related research reported.

The TCR comes from a girl under two years old with a congenital heart defect. The sequenced sample consisted of thymocytes.

The CDR3 protein is CASTTDQNQTIF. CDR3 coding DNA: TGTGCCAGTACCACAGACCAGAATCAGACCATTTTT. This chain connects TRBV19 to TRBJ1-4; D is ambiguous. The CDR3 has 12 amino acids. Per the germline V gene, CDR1 is LNHDA and CDR2 is SQIVND (reference sequence).